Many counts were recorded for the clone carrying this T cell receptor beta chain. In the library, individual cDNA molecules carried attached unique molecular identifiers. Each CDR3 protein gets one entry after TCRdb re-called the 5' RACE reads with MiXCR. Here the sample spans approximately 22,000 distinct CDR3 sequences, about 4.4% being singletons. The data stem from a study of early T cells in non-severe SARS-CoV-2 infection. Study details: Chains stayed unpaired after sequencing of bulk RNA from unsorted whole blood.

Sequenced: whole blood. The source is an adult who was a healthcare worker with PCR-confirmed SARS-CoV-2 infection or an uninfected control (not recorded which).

The DNA of the CDR3 is TGTGCCAGCAGTTATTACGCCCCCGGGACAGGGACACATGGCTACACCTTC. Translation gives CASSYYAPGTGTHGYTF. This rearrangement joins TRBV6-6 to TRBJ1-2, with TRBD1 matching over 9 bases. The CDR3 has 17 amino acids. CDR1 is MNHNY and CDR2 is SVGAGI in the germline V gene (reference sequence). V shed 3 bases and J 6 bases; nucleotides not matched to a gene: 14.